These T cell receptor beta chains were read from a single sample in a study of molecular identifiers for immune sequencing clone quantification. TCRdb re-called the PCR reads through MiXCR, storing one row per CDR3 protein. The table includes approximately 500,000 distinct CDR3 sequences, about a fifth detected once. Sequencing was performed on naive CD8+ T cells from blood, with Jurkat cell RNA spiked in. These receptors originate from a human donor in good health. Some libraries in this study had Jurkat cell RNA spiked in. Both conserved end residues are trimmed from each CDR3. The order of the fields is V gene, CDR3 length, clone size, CDR3 protein. Some rows have no size entry. The others give once, few or many, or a class for an expanded clone.

v_gene: TRBV7-9; len: 11; abundance: NA; CDR3aa: TSSFVGNTEAF
v_gene: TRBV6-5; len: 11; abundance: NA; CDR3aa: ASRQDSYNGQF
v_gene: TRBV4-3; len: 14; abundance: few; CDR3aa: ASSQDRGQITGELF
v_gene: TRBV4-2; len: 14; abundance: NA; CDR3aa: AGSREEGTTAYEQY
v_gene: TRBV6-2/TRBV6-3; len: 15; abundance: few; CDR3aa: ASSYEGDRGSTDTQY
v_gene: TRBV27; len: 11; abundance: NA; CDR3aa: ASQGTLNTEAF
v_gene: TRBV12-3/TRBV12-4; len: 9; abundance: many; CDR3aa: ASSLVDTQY
v_gene: TRBV4-1; len: 15; abundance: many; CDR3aa: ASSQEYVAGPLETQY
v_gene: TRBV15; len: 11; abundance: many; CDR3aa: ATSRTVGAEAF
v_gene: TRBV7-9; len: 14; abundance: few; CDR3aa: ASSDSGTATTDTQY
v_gene: TRBV20-1; len: 14; abundance: few; CDR3aa: SAFSGFWTPKETQY
v_gene: TRBV12-3/TRBV12-4; len: 14; abundance: few; CDR3aa: ASSPPGAGFSQPQH
v_gene: TRBV4-3; len: 13; abundance: few; CDR3aa: ASSQGGGRYYEQY
v_gene: TRBV27; len: 11; abundance: many; CDR3aa: ASSHTGTDTQY
v_gene: TRBV2; len: 13; abundance: NA; CDR3aa: ASSELASGYYEQY
v_gene: TRBV7-9; len: 13; abundance: many; CDR3aa: ASSPRGRDSEKLF
v_gene: TRBV4-1; len: 12; abundance: many; CDR3aa: ASSHDRGLYEQY
v_gene: TRBV6-1; len: 12; abundance: many; CDR3aa: ASSNRQTKNIQY
v_gene: TRBV7-6; len: 12; abundance: NA; CDR3aa: ASSRDRNTGELF
v_gene: TRBV30; len: 12; abundance: NA; CDR3aa: AWSAPDRNTEAF
v_gene: TRBV5-8; len: 11; abundance: few; CDR3aa: ASSLVWRNEQY
v_gene: TRBV20-1; len: 14; abundance: few; CDR3aa: SARDDVRGTVYEQY
v_gene: TRBV7-9; len: 14; abundance: many; CDR3aa: ASSLGQGTSTDTQY
v_gene: TRBV2; len: 13; abundance: many; CDR3aa: ASSELARAADTQY
v_gene: TRBV12-3/TRBV12-4; len: 12; abundance: few; CDR3aa: ASSWQFSNQPQH
v_gene: TRBV12-3/TRBV12-4; len: 9; abundance: many; CDR3aa: ASSRGVPIY
v_gene: TRBV20-1; len: 10; abundance: many; CDR3aa: SARSASYEQY
v_gene: TRBV2; len: 12; abundance: few; CDR3aa: ASRDRTTEETQY
v_gene: TRBV28; len: 12; abundance: few; CDR3aa: ASSLVRVTDTQY
v_gene: TRBV30; len: 11; abundance: NA; CDR3aa: ARNQGGLETQY
v_gene: TRBV18; len: 11; abundance: many; CDR3aa: ASSPPYQETQY
v_gene: TRBV23-1; len: 18; abundance: NA; CDR3aa: ASSQSDRDRESQLNEKLF
v_gene: TRBV24-1; len: 14; abundance: many; CDR3aa: ATSDNTGESSYEQY